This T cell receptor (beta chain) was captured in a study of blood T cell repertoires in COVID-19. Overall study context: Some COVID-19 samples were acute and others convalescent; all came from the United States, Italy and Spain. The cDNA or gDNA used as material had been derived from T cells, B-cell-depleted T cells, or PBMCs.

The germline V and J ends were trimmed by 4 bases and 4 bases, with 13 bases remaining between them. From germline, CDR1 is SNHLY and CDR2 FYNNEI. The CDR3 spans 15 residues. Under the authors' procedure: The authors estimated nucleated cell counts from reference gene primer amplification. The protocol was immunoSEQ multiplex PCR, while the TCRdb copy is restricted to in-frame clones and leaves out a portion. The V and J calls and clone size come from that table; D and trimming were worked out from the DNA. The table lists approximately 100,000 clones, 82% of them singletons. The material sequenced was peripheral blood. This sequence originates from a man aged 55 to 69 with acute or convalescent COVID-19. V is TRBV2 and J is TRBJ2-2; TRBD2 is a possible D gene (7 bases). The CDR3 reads CASSVRGGSTGELFF. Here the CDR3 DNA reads TGTGCCAGCAGTGTTAGGGGGGGCAGCACCGGGGAGCTGTTTTTT. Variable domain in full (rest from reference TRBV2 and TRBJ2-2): EPEVTQTPSHQVTQMGQEVILRCVPISNHLYFYWYRQILGQKVEFLVSFYNNEISEKSEIFDDQFSVERPDGSNFTLKIRSTKLEDSAMYFCASSVRGGSTGELFFGEGSRLTVL.